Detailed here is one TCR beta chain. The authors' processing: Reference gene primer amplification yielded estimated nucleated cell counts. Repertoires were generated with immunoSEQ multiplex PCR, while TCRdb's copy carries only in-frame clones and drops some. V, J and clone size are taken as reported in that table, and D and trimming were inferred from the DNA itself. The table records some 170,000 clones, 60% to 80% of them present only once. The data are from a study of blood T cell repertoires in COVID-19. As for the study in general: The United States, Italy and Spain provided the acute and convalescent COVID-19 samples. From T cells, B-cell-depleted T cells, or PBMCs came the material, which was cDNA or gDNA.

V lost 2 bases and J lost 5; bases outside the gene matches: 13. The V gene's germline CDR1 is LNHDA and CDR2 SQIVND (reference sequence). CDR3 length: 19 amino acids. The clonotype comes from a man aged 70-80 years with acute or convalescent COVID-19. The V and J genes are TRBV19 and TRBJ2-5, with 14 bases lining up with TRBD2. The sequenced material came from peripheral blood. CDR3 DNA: TGTGCCAGTAGTATATTTTCCCGGACTAGCGGGAGGATGGGGGAGACCCAGTACTTC. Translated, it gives CASSIFSRTSGRMGETQYF.